Presented here are 4 T cell receptor beta chains from one specimen sequenced in a study of tissue T cells after allogeneic stem cell transplantation. This sample's time point: mouse harvest day 7 after allogeneic transplant. The graft held 10^6 splenic CD5+ T cells and 10^7 T-cell-depleted bone marrow cells. Sequencing used immunoSEQ multiplex PCR; TCRdb keeps in-frame clones, though not all of them. This table has 6,000 or so clones, around half appearing once. Sample: gut tissue. The source of these receptors is a female BALB/c mouse given C57BL/6 T cells with graft-versus-host disease after an allogeneic hematopoietic cell transplant.

A word on this clone: The genes are named according to mouse. The read terminates 1 residue ahead of where the CDR3 ends, so the germline J gene completes it. This chain joins TRBV21 and TRBJ2-5; 8 bases fit TRBD1. TRBV21 is noted as an ORF with a role that remains uncertain. Germline trimming cut 0 bases from V and 6 bases from J; bases unmatched to any gene: 2. The length of the CDR3 is 14 residues. The CDR3 is CASSQSRTGDTQYF. The part of the CDR3 DNA that was read is TGTGCTAGCAGTCAATCCCGGACAGGGGACACCCAGTAC.

As for this clone: Germline and genes here are mouse. The read terminates 1 residue ahead of where the CDR3 ends, so the germline J gene completes it. The rearrangement uses TRBV3 and TRBJ2-7, with 7 bases lining up with TRBD2. The CDR3 consists of 14 residues. J gave up 0 bases and V 8 bases, and 7 bases lay outside the gene matches. CDR1 SNHLY and CDR2 FYNGKV come from the germline V gene (reference sequence). CDR3 DNA (partial): TGTGCCAGCTCTCTCGACTGGGACTCCTATGAACAGTAC. This encodes CASSLDWDSYEQY. The complete CDR3 protein is CASSLDWDSYEQYF.

Regarding this clone: Gene names are the mouse ones. CDR3 in amino acids: CASSLDWGGEQYF. The covered CDR3 bases are TGTGCCAGCAGTCTGGACTGGGGGGGAGAACAGTAC. This rearrangement joins TRBV26 to TRBJ2-7, with 11 bases fitting TRBD2. Sequencing ends 1 residue short of the CDR3 end; the germline J gene provides the rest. V was pared by 2 bases and J by 7 bases, with 1 base of the junction left unmatched. This CDR3 contains 13 residues. Germline assignment: CDR1 KGHPV and CDR2 FQNQEV (reference sequence).

About this clone itself: Gene names denote mouse genes. The read ends 1 residue before the CDR3 terminus; that terminus is restored from the germline J gene. This chain links TRBV26 with TRBJ2-3; 8 bases agree with TRBD2. V gave up 1 base and J gave up 0 bases; unmatched junction bases: 3. The germline V gene has CDR1 KGHPV and CDR2 FQNQEV (reference sequence). This CDR3 is built from 16 residues. CDR3 DNA (partial): TGTGCCAGCAGTCTGTTCCTGGGGGGAAGTGCAGAAACGCTGTAT. Amino acid sequence: CASSLFLGGSAETLY. The full CDR3 reads CASSLFLGGSAETLYF.